A single sample gave rise to the 19 T cell receptor beta chains below, sequenced in a study of T cell repertoires in cytomegalovirus infection (dated by TCRdb to between 2019 and 2020). Sequencing was carried out with an Illumina HiSeq 1500. TCRdb trimmed the raw reads at Q25, called clones with MiXCR and kept productive beta chains. Entries that share a CDR3 protein sequence are merged under the most common genes and DNA. This sample lists some 390,000 distinct CDR3 sequences; over 15% were detected once. Of the sample, 8.7% is held by the ten largest clones. Sequenced: PBMCs. The receptors were gathered from a human donor in good health (CMV status not recorded). Some clones in this sample may be carry-over from other donors' samples.

The chain employs TRBV7-9 and TRBJ1-2; D is uncertain. V was pared by 10 bases and J by 8 bases, with 14 bases between. CDR1 is SEHNR and CDR2 is FQNEAQ in the germline V gene (reference sequence). This CDR3 has 11 residues. The CDR3 DNA is TGTGCCACAAGGGAGGAGGACGGCTACACCTTC. Its translation: CATREEDGYTF. Based on the CDR3 plus reference TRBV7-9 and TRBJ1-2, the full variable domain is DTGVSQNPRHKITKRGQNVTFRCDPISEHNRLYWYRQTLGQGPEFLTYFQNEAQLEKSRLLSDRFSAERPKGSFSTLEIQRTEQGDSAMYLCATREEDGYTFGSGTRLTVV.

The chain combines TRBV20-1 with TRBJ2-1; 11 nucleotides line up with TRBD2. Germline-derived CDR1 and CDR2 are DFQATT and SNEGSKA (reference sequence). J was trimmed by 6 bases and V by 4 bases; bases with no gene match: 8. The CDR3 is 15 amino acids. The CDR3 bases are TGCAGTGCTATCCTTAGCGGGAGGGCCACCAATGAGCAGTTCTTC. Protein sequence: CSAILSGRATNEQFF.

This clonotype appeared a few times. The chain joins TRBV2 to TRBJ1-2, with 8 bases aligning to TRBD1. The CDR3 runs 15 residues. V lost 6 bases and J lost 8; bases outside the gene matches: 14. From germline, CDR1 is SNHLY and CDR2 FYNNEI. The CDR3 loop reads CASRGGTGGALGYTF. The CDR3 DNA follows: TGTGCCAGCAGGGGTGGGACAGGCGGGGCTTTGGGCTACACCTTC.

V and J are TRBV10-3 and TRBJ2-1; D unresolved. This CDR3 has 11 residues. From germline, CDR1 is ENHRY and CDR2 SYGVKD. V gave up 3 bases and J gave up 5 bases, with 2 bases separating them. DNA of the CDR3: TGTGCCATCAGTGACAACAATGAGCAGTTCTTC. It yields the protein CAISDNNEQFF.

The rearrangement links TRBV2 to TRBJ1-4; D not resolved. V dropped 1 base and J dropped 8 bases, with 11 bases sitting between them. Germline V lookup: CDR1 SNHLY, CDR2 FYNNEI. The CDR3 runs 14 residues. CDR3 coding DNA: TGTGCCAGCAGTGAAGTGGCGGGCGGGGAAAAACTGTTTTTT. It encodes CASSEVAGGEKLFF.

Notes on this clonotype: This sequence may be a read error, since a much larger clone differs from it by one base. The rearrangement joins TRBV10-3 to TRBJ1-5; 7 bases agree with TRBD1. The CDR3 is 14 residues long. The V segment lost 11 bases and the J segment 3 bases; nucleotides outside the gene matches: 10. Germline values: CDR1 ENHRY, CDR2 SYGVKD. The CDR3 is CASTPGQYNQPQHF. The CDR3 DNA is TGTGCCTCAACTCCGGGACAGTACAATCAGCCCCAGCATTTT.

The V call is TRBV7-2, the J call TRBJ2-3, with D tentatively TRBD1 (6 bases). V lost 5 bases and J 6 bases, leaving 15 bases between the germline ends. The CDR3 has 14 residues. Germline-derived CDR1 and CDR2 are SGHTA and FQGNSA. The DNA of the CDR3 is TGTGCCAGCAGCCCAGACAGGTATTCGGATACGCAGTATTTT. Its translation is CASSPDRYSDTQYF.

In this sample, this clonotype turned up a few times. The junction and the germline gene differ at one end; a read error may be behind it. The rearrangement uses TRBV19 and TRBJ1-1; no definite D call. This CDR3 spans 12 amino acids. Germline V lookup: CDR1 LNHDA, CDR2 SQIVND (reference sequence). CDR3 loop: CASSIHEGRMSF. In DNA, the CDR3 is TGTGCCAGTAGTATTCACGAAGGCAGGATGAGCTTT.

V and J are TRBV5-4 and TRBJ2-2; D possibly corresponds to TRBD2 (5 bases). This CDR3 has 15 amino acids. Per germline, CDR1 SGHNT and CDR2 YYREEE (reference sequence). The V end was cut by 0 bases, the J end by 6 bases, with 12 bases between. The CDR3 sequence is CASSLGLAGAGELFF. CDR3 nucleotides: TGTGCCAGCAGCTTGGGTCTAGCCGGTGCCGGGGAGCTGTTTTTT.

This clonotype has only a few counts. The chain carries TRBV29-1 and TRBJ2-1, with D possibly being TRBD2 (5 bases). The length of the CDR3 is 14 residues. Per the germline V gene, CDR1 is SQVTM and CDR2 is ANQGSEA. The V gene lost 4 bases and the J gene lost 7 bases, with 17 bases spanning the gap. This chain's CDR3 is CSVVSHFTGNEQFF. CDR3 in DNA: TGCAGCGTTGTAAGTCACTTTACGGGGAATGAGCAGTTCTTC.

At least ten counts were recorded for this clonotype. The V call is TRBV7-2, the J call TRBJ1-1; D remains unclear. CDR3 length: 16 amino acids. Trimming removed 5 bases at V and 1 base at J, with 17 bases between. Germline values: CDR1 SGHTA, CDR2 FQGNSA. The CDR3 DNA follows: TGTGCCAGCAGCCCCAGGAGCGCCGCGACGAACACTGAAGCTTTCTTT. Its protein is CASSPRSAATNTEAFF.

The genes are TRBV6-6 and TRBJ1-1; TRBD1 agrees at 7 bases. The germline gives CDR1 MNHNY, CDR2 SVGAGI (reference sequence). J lost 2 bases, V lost 7 bases, and 10 bases had no gene match. This CDR3 has 15 residues. As DNA, the CDR3 is TGTGCCAGCAACAACCTCGGGACAGCTAACACTGAAGCTTTCTTT. Translating it yields CASNNLGTANTEAFF.

This chain links TRBV20-1 with TRBJ2-5; D unresolved. Germline lookup yields CDR1 DFQATT and CDR2 SNEGSKA (reference sequence). The CDR3 has 14 residues. Trimming left V 0 bases short and J 7 bases short, with 15 bases between. CDR3 nucleotide sequence: TGCAGTGCTAGAGATCTGCGGTCCACCGGGACCCAGTACTTC. This sequence encodes CSARDLRSTGTQYF.

This chain uses TRBV19 with TRBJ2-3, with D uncertain. The V and J ends lost 6 bases and 2 bases respectively, with 12 bases between them. This CDR3 spans 14 amino acids. Germline-derived CDR1 and CDR2 are LNHDA and SQIVND (reference sequence). This CDR3 reads CASRLLGNTDTQYF. In nucleotides, the CDR3 is TGTGCCAGTAGATTGCTTGGGAACACAGATACGCAGTATTTT.

There are many counts of this clonotype. The rearrangement links TRBV7-2 to TRBJ2-3, with a tentative D call TRBD1 (6 bases). CDR3 length equals 15 residues. Germline lookup yields CDR1 SGHTA and CDR2 FQGNSA. V lost 3 bases and J lost 0, with 10 bases in between. Written as DNA, the CDR3 is TGTGCCAGCAGCTTCGGCGGACAGAGCACAGATACGCAGTATTTT. Amino acid sequence: CASSFGGQSTDTQYF.

This chain connects TRBV20-1 to TRBJ2-5; the D is unclear. This CDR3 is built from 12 residues. Per the germline V gene, CDR1 is DFQATT and CDR2 is SNEGSKA (reference sequence). The ends were cut back, 4 bases at V and 0 bases at J, with 6 bases in the middle. CDR3 residues: CSATEYQETQYF. The CDR3 nucleotides are TGCAGTGCTACGGAATACCAAGAGACCCAGTACTTC.

In regard to this clonotype: With a much larger clone just one base away, this may be a read error. The chain joins TRBV6-5 to TRBJ1-1, with 8 bases aligning to TRBD1. Germline lookup yields CDR1 MNHEY and CDR2 SVGAGI. The CDR3 has 14 residues. After removal of 4 bases from V and 3 bases from J, the junction contained 4 bases not matched to a gene. The CDR3 DNA is TGTGCCAGCAGTTCCAGACAGGGGTACACTGAAGCTTTCTTT. Residues: CASSSRQGYTEAFF.

This rearrangement joins TRBV6-6 to TRBJ2-5; 9 bases map to TRBD2. This CDR3 has 16 residues. The germline V gene encodes CDR1 MNHNY and CDR2 SVGAGI (reference sequence). V shed 3 bases, J shed 2 bases, and the junction held 7 bases outside the gene matches. The CDR3 is CASSYGTSSYQETQYF. The DNA for the CDR3 is TGTGCCAGCAGTTATGGGACTAGCAGCTATCAAGAGACCCAGTACTTC.

The gene calls are TRBV2 and TRBJ2-1, with D tentatively TRBD1 (6 bases). The CDR3 is made up of 14 amino acids. The V and J ends lost 6 bases and 10 bases respectively, with 19 bases between them. Germline CDR1 SNHLY, CDR2 FYNNEI. Written as DNA, the CDR3 is TGTGCCAGCAGAGCACCCCAGGGGTCCGGGGAGCAGTTCTTC. As protein: CASRAPQGSGEQFF.